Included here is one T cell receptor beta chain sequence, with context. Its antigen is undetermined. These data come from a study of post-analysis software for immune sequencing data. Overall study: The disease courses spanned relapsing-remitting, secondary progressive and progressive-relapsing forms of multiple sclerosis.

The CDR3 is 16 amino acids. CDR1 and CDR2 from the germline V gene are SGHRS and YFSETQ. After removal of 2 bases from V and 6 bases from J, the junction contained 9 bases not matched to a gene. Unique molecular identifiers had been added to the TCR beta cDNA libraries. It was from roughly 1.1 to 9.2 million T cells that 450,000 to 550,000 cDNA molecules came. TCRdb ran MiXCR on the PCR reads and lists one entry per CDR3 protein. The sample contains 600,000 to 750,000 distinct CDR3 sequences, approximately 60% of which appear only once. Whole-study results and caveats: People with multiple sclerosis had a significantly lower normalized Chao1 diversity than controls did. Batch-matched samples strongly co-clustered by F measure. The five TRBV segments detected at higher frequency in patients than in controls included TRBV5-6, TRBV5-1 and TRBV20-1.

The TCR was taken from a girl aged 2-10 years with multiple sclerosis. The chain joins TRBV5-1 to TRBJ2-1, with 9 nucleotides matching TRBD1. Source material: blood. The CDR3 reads CASSLFRVDRGNEQFF. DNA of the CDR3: TGCGCCAGCAGCTTATTCAGGGTGGACAGGGGCAATGAGCAGTTCTTC. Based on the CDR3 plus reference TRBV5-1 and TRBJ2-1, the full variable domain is KAGVTQTPRYLIKTRGQQVTLSCSPISGHRSVSWYQQTPGQGLQFLFEYFSETQRNKGNFPGRFSGRQFSNSRSEMNVSTLELGDSALYLCASSLFRVDRGNEQFFGPGTRLTVL.